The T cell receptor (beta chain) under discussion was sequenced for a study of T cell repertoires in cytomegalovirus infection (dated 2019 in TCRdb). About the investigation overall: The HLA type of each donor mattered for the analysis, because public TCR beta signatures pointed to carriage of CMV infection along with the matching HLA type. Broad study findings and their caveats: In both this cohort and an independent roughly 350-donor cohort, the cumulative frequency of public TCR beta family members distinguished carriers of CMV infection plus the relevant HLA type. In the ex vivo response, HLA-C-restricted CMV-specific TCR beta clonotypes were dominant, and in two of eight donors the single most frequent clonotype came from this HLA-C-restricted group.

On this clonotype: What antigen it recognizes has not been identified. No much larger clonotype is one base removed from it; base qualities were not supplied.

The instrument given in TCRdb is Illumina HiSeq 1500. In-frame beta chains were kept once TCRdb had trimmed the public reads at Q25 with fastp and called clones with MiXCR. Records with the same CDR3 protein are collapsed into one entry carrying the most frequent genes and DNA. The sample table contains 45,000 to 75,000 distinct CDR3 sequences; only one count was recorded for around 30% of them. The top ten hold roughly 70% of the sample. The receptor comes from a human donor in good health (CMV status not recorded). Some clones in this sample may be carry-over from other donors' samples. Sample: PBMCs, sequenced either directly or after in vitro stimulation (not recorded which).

The DNA reads TGCGCCAGCAGCCAAGTCTACAGGGGTAATTCACCCCTCCACTTT. Its translation reads: CASSQVYRGNSPLHF. The sequence joins TRBV4-3 to TRBJ1-6; TRBD1 matches 7 bases in the middle. The CDR3 holds 15 amino acids from the cysteine to the phenylalanine. CDR3 DNA only is kept here, 45 bases in frame from base 1. CDR1 and CDR2 (LGHNA, YSLEER) derive from the germline V gene. The junction shows trimming of 1 base on V and 6 bases on J, and the gene matches do not reach 3 bases of it.